Detailed here is one T cell receptor (beta chain). Antigen specificity is unknown. The data derive from a study of T cells in tumors after PD-1 blockade. The wider study: Daily vismodegib 150 mg continued in a subset of anti-PD-1-treated patients.

Assay used: immunoSEQ multiplex PCR; TCRdb lists only in-frame clones, some missing. Of roughly 47,000 clones listed, 60% to 80% are singletons. CDR3 length equals 14 residues. Germline CDR1 is SNHLY and CDR2 is FYNNEI. The ends were cut back, 2 bases at V and 6 bases at J, with 11 bases in the middle. The study, taken as a whole, reports: Blood contained about 42% of the tumor's TCR clonotypes.

The chain employs TRBV2 and TRBJ1-5; D is unresolved. The sequence came from a human donor with basal cell carcinoma. The sample in question was PBMCs, obtained before anti-PD-1 treatment. Here the CDR3 DNA reads TGTGCCAGCAGTGAACGGTACGAGGGTCAGCCCCAGCATTTT. This codes for CASSERYEGQPQHF. Drawing the rest from reference TRBV2 and TRBJ1-5, the complete variable domain is EPEVTQTPSHQVTQMGQEVILRCVPISNHLYFYWYRQILGQKVEFLVSFYNNEISEKSEIFDDQFSVERPDGSNFTLKIRSTKLEDSAMYFCASSERYEGQPQHFGDGTRLSIL.